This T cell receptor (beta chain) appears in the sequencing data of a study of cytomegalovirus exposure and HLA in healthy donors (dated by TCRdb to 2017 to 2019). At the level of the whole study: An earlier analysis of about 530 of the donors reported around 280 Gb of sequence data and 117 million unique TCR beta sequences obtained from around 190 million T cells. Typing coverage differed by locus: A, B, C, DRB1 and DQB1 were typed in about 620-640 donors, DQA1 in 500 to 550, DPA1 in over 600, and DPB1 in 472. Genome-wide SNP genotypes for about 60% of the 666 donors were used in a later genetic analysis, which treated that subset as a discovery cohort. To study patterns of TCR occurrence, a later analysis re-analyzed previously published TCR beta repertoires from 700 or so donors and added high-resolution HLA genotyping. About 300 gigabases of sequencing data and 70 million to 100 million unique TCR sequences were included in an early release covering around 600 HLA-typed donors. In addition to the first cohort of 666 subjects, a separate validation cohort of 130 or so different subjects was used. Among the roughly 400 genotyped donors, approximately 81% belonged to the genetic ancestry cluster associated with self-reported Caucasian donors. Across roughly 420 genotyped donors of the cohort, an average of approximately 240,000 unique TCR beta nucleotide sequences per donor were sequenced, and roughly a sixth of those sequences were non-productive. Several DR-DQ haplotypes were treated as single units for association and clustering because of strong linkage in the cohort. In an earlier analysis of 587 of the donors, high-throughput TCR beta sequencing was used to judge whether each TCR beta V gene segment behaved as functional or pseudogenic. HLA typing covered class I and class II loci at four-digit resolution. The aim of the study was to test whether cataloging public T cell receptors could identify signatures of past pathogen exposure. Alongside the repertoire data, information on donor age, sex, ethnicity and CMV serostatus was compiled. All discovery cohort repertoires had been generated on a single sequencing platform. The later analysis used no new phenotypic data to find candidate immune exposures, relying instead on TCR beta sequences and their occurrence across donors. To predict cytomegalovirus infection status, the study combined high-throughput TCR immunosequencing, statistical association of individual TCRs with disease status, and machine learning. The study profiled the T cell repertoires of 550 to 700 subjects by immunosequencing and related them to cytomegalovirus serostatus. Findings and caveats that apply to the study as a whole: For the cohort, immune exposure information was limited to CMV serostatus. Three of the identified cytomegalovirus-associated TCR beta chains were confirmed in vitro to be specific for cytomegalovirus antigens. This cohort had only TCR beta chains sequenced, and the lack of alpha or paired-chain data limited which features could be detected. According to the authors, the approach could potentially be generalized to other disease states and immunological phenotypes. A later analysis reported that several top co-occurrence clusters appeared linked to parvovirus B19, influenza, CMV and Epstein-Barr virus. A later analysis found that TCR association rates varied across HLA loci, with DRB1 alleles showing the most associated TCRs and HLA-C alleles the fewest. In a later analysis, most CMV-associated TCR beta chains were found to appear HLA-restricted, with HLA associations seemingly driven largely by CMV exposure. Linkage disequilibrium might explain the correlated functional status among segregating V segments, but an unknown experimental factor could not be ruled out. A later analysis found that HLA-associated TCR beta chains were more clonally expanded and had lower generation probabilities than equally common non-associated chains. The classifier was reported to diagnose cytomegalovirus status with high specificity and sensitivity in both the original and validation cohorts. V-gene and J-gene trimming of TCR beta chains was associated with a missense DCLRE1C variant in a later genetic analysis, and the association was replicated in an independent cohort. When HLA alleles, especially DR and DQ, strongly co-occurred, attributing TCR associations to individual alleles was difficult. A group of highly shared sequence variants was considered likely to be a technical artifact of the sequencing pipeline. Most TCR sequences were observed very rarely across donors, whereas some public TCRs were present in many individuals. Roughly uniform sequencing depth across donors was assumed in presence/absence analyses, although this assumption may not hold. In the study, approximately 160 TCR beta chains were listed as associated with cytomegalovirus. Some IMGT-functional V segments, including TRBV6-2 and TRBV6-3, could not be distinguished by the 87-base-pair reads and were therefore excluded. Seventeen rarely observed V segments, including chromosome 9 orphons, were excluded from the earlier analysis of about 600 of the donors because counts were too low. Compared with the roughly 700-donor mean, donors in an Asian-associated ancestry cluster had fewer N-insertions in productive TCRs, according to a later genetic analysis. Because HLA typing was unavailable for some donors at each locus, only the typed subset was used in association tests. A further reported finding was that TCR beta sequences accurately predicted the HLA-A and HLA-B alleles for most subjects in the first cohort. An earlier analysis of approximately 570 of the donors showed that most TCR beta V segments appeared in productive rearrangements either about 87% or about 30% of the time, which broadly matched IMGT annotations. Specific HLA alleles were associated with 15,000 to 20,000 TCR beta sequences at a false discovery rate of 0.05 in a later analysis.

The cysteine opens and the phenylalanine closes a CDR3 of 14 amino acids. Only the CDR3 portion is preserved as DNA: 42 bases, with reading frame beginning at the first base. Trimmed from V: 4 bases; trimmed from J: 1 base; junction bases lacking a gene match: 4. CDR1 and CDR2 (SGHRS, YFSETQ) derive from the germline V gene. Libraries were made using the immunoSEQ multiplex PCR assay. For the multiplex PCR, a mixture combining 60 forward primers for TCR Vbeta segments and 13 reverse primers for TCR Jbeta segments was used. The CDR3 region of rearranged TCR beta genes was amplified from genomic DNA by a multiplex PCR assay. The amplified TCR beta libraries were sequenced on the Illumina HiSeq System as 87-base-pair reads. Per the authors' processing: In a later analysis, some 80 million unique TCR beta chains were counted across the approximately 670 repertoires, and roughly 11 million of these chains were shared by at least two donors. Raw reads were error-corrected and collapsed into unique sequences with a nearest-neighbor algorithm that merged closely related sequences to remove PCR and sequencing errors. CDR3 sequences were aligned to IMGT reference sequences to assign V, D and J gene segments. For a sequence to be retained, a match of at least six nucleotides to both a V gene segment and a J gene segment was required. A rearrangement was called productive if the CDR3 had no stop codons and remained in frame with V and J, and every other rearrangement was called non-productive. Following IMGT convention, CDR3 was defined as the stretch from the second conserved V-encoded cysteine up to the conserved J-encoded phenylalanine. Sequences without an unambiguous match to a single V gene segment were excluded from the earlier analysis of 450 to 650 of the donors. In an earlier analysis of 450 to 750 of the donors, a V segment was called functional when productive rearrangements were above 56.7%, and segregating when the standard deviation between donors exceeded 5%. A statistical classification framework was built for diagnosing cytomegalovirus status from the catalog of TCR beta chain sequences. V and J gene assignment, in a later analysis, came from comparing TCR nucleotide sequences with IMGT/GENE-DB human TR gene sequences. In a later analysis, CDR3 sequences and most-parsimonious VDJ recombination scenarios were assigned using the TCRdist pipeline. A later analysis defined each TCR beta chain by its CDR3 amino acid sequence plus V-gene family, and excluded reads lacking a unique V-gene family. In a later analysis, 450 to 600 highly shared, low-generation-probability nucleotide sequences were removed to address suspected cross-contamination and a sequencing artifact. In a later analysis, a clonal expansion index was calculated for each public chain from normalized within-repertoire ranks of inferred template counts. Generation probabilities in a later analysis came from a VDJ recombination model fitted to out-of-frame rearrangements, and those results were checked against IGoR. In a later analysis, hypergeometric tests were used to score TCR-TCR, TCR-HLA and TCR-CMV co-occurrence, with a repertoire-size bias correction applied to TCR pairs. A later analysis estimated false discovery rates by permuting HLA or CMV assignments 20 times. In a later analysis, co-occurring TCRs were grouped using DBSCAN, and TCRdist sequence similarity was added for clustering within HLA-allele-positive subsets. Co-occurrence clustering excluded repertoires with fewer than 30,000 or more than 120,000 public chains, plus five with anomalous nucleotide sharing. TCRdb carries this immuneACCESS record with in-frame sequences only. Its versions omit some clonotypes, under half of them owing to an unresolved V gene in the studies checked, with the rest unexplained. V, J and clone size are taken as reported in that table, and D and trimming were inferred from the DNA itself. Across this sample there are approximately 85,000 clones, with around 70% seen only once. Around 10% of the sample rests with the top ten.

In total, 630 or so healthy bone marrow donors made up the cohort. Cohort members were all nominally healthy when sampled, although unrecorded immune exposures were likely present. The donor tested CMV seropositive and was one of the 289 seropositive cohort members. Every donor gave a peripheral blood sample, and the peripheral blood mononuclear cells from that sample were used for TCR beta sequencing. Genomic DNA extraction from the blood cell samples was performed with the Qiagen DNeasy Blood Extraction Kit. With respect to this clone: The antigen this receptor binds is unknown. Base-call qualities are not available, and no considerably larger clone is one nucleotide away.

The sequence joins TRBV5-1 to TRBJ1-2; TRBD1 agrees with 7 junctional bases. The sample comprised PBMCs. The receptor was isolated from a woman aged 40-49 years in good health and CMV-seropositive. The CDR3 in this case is CASSPGQDNYGYTF. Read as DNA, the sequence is TGCGCCAGCAGCCCCGGACAGGATAACTATGGCTACACCTTC.